This TCR beta chain was sequenced for a study of blood T cell repertoires in COVID-19 (dated by TCRdb to the early 2020s). Regarding the study in general: Samples from collaborators originated in the United States, Italy and Spain and spanned both the acute and convalescent phases of COVID-19. The prospective study material was composed of cDNA or gDNA derived from T cells, B-cell-depleted T cells, or PBMCs. The dataset comprised deeply sampled blood TCRbeta repertoires from subjects exposed to, actively infected with, or recovered from COVID-19. A freely available public database, intended as a resource for researchers studying the immune response to SARS-CoV-2, is where the repertoires were released. The samples were drawn from the first 160 participants of the ongoing ImmuneRACE study and from more than 1,000 subjects provided by 6 global collaborators. Sample metadata almost always included a de-identified subject ID, COVID-19 status, age in years and sex. Where available, HLA class I and class II types were taken from metadata supplied by the sample provider and were not determined by assay-based typing.

In Seattle, one collaborating source enrolled patients while the infection was active and tracked those patients longitudinally over the course of disease. Collaborating institutions collected whole blood in K2EDTA tubes following their own protocols. For TCRbeta analysis, collaborators shipped samples as frozen whole blood, isolated PBMCs, or DNA extracted from either of those sample types. What the work shows at the level of the full study, not this receptor alone: How much clinical and demographic metadata was included differed by source and by participant, and the metadata was provided uncurated.

The immunoSEQ Assay, a bias-controlled multiplex PCR, was used to amplify TCRbeta CDR3 regions from genomic DNA. As for the authors' bioinformatics: The number of nucleated cells in each sample was estimated from the amplification of reference gene primers within the assay. To quantify the absolute abundance of each unique TCRbeta CDR3 rearrangement, sequence reads were collapsed and filtered. For each sample, productive Simpson clonality was calculated as the square root of Simpson's diversity index over productive rearrangements. TCRdb holds this immuneACCESS table with in-frame rearrangements only. Some clones are missing; in checked studies, unresolved V genes explain under half, and the rest has no known cause. Clone size and V and J calls were adopted from that table, with D and trimming inferred from the DNA. Across this sample there are fewer than 200,000 clones, with more than 75% seen only once. Of the sample, around 5.1% is held by the ten largest clones.

On this clone: Its antigen specificity is not known. Per-base quality was not reported, and no clone a single base away is much larger than it.

Via the germline V gene, CDR1 is SQVTM and CDR2 ANQGSEA. From cysteine to phenylalanine, the CDR3 is 12 amino acids long. The retained sequence is limited to the CDR3, 36 bases, with the frame set at the first base. V is pared back by 6 bases and J by 4 bases, with 10 bases lying between the germline termini. This chain is built from TRBV29-1 and TRBJ2-1; TRBD2 is possibly the D segment (5 matching bases). The TCR originated in a man between 18 and 29 years old with COVID-19, enrolled during active disease. Sequencing input: peripheral blood. Read as DNA, the sequence is TGCAGCGTGGAGTCGGGATACAATGAGCAGTTCTTC. Translated, it reads CSVESGYNEQFF.